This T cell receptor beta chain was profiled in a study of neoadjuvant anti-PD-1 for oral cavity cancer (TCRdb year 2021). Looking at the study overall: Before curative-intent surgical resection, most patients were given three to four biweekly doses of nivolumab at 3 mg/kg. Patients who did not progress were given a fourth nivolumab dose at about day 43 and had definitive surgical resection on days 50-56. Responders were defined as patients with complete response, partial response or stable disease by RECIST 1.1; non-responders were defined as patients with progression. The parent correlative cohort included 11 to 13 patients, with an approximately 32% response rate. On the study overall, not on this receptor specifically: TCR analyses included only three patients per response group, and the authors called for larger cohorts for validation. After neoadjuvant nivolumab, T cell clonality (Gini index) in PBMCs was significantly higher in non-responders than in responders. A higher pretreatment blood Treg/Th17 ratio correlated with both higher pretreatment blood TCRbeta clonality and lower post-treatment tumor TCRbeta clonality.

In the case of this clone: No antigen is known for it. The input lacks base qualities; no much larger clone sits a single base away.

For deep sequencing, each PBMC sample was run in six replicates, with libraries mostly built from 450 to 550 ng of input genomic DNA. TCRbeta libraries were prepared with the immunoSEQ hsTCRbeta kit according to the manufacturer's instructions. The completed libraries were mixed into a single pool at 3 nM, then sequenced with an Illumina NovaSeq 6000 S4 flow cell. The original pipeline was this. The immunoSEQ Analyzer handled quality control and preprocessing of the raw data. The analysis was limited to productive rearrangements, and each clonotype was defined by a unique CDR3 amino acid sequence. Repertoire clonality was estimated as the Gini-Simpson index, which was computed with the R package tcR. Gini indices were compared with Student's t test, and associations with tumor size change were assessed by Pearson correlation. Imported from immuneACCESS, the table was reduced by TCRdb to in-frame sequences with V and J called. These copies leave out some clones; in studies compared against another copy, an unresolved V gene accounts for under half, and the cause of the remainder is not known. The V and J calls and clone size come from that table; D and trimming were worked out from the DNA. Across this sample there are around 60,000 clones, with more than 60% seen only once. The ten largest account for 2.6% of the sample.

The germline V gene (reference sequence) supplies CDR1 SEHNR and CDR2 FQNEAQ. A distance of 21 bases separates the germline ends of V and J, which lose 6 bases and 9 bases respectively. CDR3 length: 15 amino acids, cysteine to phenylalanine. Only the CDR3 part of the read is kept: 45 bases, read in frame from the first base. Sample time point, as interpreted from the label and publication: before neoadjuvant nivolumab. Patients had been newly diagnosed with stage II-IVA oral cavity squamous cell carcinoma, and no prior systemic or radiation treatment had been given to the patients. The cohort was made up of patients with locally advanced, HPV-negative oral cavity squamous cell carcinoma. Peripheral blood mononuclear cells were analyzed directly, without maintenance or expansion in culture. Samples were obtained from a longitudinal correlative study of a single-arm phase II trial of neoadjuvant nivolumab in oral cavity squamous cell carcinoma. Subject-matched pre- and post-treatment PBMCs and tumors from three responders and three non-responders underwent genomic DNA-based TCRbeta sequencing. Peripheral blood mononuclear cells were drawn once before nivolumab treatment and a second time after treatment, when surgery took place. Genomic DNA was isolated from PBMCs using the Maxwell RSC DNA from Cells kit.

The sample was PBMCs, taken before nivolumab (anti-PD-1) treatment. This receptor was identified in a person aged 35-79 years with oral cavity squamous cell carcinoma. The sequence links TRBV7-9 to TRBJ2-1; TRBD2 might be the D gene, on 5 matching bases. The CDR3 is CASSSLTNGVGEQFF. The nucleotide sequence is TGTGCCAGCAGTTCCCTGACTAACGGGGTGGGTGAGCAGTTCTTC.